The 30 T cell receptor beta chains below all came from one sample that was sequenced in a study of human T cells and chemical hapten exposure. TCRdb reprocessed the RACE reads via MiXCR and lists one record per CDR3 protein. The table records tens of thousands of distinct CDR3 sequences, about 10% of them present only once. Time point defined: patch test 1, 2 weeks after DPC sensitization. The treatment is: therapeutic diphenylcyclopropenone sensitization with weekly scalp DPC. Sequences were derived from whole blood, sampled in connection with sensitization to the hapten diphenylcyclopropenone (DPC). All receptors derive from a woman in her fifties or sixties with alopecia areata. Some clones in this sample may be carry-over from other donors' samples.

J is TRBJ2-3 and V is TRBV27; 11 bases are shared with TRBD2. This CDR3 contains 15 residues. J gave up 4 bases and V 7 bases, and 7 bases lay outside the gene matches. CDR1 and CDR2 (germline): MNHEY, SMNVEV (reference sequence). CDR3 nucleotide sequence: TGTGCCAGCAACCTAGCGGGAGGAAGGGCAGATACGCAGTATTTT. Translation: CASNLAGGRADTQYF.

Concerning this clonotype itself: A clone one base away is much larger, so this may be a read error. This chain uses TRBV25-1 with TRBJ1-2; no definite D call. Germline CDR1 and CDR2: MGHDK and SYGVNS. The CDR3 loop spans 12 amino acids. CDR3 loop: CVSSVPLEGYTF. For the CDR3, the DNA is TGTGTCAGCAGTGTCCCCTTAGAAGGCTACACCTTC.

The chain uses TRBV2 and TRBJ1-5; 7 bases line up with TRBD1. Trimming removed 9 bases from V and 1 base from J; junction bases left unmatched: 9. Germline loops: CDR1 SNHLY, CDR2 FYNNEI. The CDR3 consists of 15 residues. CDR3 sequence reads: CASTLEQGSNQPQHF. For the CDR3, the DNA is TGTGCCAGTACTTTGGAACAGGGGAGCAATCAGCCCCAGCATTTT. The entire variable domain, with the rest obtained from reference TRBV2 and TRBJ1-5, is as follows: EPEVTQTPSHQVTQMGQEVILRCVPISNHLYFYWYRQILGQKVEFLVSFYNNEISEKSEIFDDQFSVERPDGSNFTLKIRSTKLEDSAMYFCASTLEQGSNQPQHFGDGTRLSIL.

There are many counts of this clonotype. The chain links TRBV29-1 to TRBJ2-4, with D maybe TRBD2 (5 bases). The germline V and J ends were trimmed by 5 bases and 6 bases, with 17 bases remaining between them. Germline V gene sequence: CDR1 SQVTM, CDR2 ANQGSEA. The CDR3 consists of 14 residues. CDR3 in DNA: TGCAGCGTTACGGGGATCTCCAATCGAAACATTCAGTACTTC. This encodes CSVTGISNRNIQYF.

The chain is built from TRBV7-9 and TRBJ1-4; 7 bases are shared with TRBD1. V was pared by 5 bases and J by 6 bases, with 6 bases of the junction left unmatched. This CDR3 region has 14 residues. CDR1 and CDR2 from the germline V gene are SEHNR and FQNEAQ (reference sequence). The CDR3 DNA reads TGTGCCAGCAGCCGACAGGGAATGGATGAAAAACTGTTTTTT. Its translation is CASSRQGMDEKLFF.

This chain connects TRBV20-1 to TRBJ2-5; 12 nucleotides match TRBD2. CDR3 size: 17 residues. With V trimmed by 1 base and J by 4 bases, 10 bases remained unmatched. Germline V lookup: CDR1 DFQATT, CDR2 SNEGSKA (reference sequence). The CDR3 DNA is TGCAGTGCTAGAGTGCTAGCGGGAGGGGATGTACGAGAGACCCAGTACTTC. This sequence encodes CSARVLAGGDVRETQYF.

This clonotype was counted at least ten times. This chain connects TRBV2 to TRBJ1-5, with TRBD1 as a possible D gene (5 bases). The CDR3 extends over 13 amino acids. Deletions cut 4 bases from V and 3 bases from J, with 7 bases between. Germline V gene data show CDR1 as SNHLY and CDR2 as FYNNEI. The CDR3 bases are TGTGCCAGCAGTGCAGGGAACAATCAGCCCCAGCATTTT. Translation gives CASSAGNNQPQHF.

A few counts support this clonotype. The genes are TRBV2 and TRBJ2-7; no firm D call. Per germline, CDR1 SNHLY and CDR2 FYNNEI. The CDR3 totals 12 residues. Trimming pared 7 bases from V and 1 base from J, leaving 8 bases between. Here the CDR3 DNA reads TGTGCCAGCACGCGGCGATCCTACGAGCAGTACTTC. Encoded protein: CASTRRSYEQYF.

This clonotype came up a few times. DNA for the CDR3: TGTGCCAGCAGCTTAACTAGCGGGGGCACCGGGGAGCTGTTTTTT. Translated: CASSLTSGGTGELFF. The chain employs TRBV7-3 and TRBJ2-2; TRBD2 matches 9 bases. The CDR3 has 15 residues. Trimming at V came to 0 bases and at J to 4 bases, leaving 0 bases not matched to a gene. Germline assignment: CDR1 SGHTA and CDR2 FQGTGA. The whole variable domain, filled in from reference TRBV7-3 and TRBJ2-2, reads GAGVSQTPSNKVTEKGKYVELRCDPISGHTALYWYRQSLGQGPEFLIYFQGTGAADDSGLPNDRFFAVRPEGSVSTLKIQRTERGDSAVYLCASSLTSGGTGELFFGEGSRLTVL.

This chain connects TRBV29-1 to TRBJ2-5, with D tentatively TRBD2 (6 bases). Trimming shortened V by 5 bases and J by 5 bases, and 12 bases separated the two germline ends. This CDR3 is 12 amino acids long. Germline CDR1 SQVTM, CDR2 ANQGSEA. CDR3 nucleotides: TGCAGCGTTTCCACTAGCCGTGAGACCCAGTACTTC. It yields the protein CSVSTSRETQYF.

There are many counts of this clonotype. This chain connects TRBV18 to TRBJ2-1, with D perhaps matching TRBD2 (6 bases). Trimming left V 3 bases short and J 5 bases short, with 11 bases between. The CDR3 sequence is 14 residues long. The germline V gene encodes CDR1 KGHSH and CDR2 LQKENI. CDR3 in amino acids: CASSPQTRDNEQFF. In DNA form, the CDR3 reads TGTGCCAGCTCACCGCAGACTAGGGACAATGAGCAGTTCTTC.

This clonotype has more than one count but fewer than ten. The chain uses TRBV7-9 and TRBJ2-3; tentatively, D is TRBD2 (5 bases). Germline values: CDR1 SEHNR, CDR2 FQNEAQ (reference sequence). The V end was cut by 4 bases, the J end by 1 base, with 9 bases between. There are 14 residues in the CDR3. CDR3 loop: CASSYPAGTDTQYF. CDR3 DNA: TGTGCCAGCAGCTATCCAGCGGGCACAGATACGCAGTATTTT.

V usage is TRBV9 and J usage is TRBJ2-5; D possibly corresponds to TRBD1 (6 bases). This CDR3 is built from 16 residues. V was cut by 0 bases and J by 0 bases, with 12 bases left in between. Germline loops: CDR1 SGDLS, CDR2 YYNGEE. DNA for the CDR3: TGTGCCAGCAGCGTAGCTATAGGACAGAACCAAGAGACCCAGTACTTC. This encodes CASSVAIGQNQETQYF.

This clonotype has just a few counts. The CDR3 region is CASSLATQTETQYF. CDR3 in DNA: TGTGCCAGCAGCTTGGCCACACAGACAGAGACCCAGTACTTC. This chain joins TRBV5-4 and TRBJ2-5; D remains ambiguous. V was clipped by 0 bases and J by 4 bases, with 10 bases between them. CDR3 length: 14 residues. CDR1 is SGHNT and CDR2 is YYREEE in the germline V gene (reference sequence).

V and J are TRBV19 and TRBJ2-3; 13 nucleotides agree with TRBD2. The trim removed 7 bases at V and 7 bases at J, leaving 5 bases unmatched. CDR3 length equals 14 residues. CDR1 is LNHDA and CDR2 is SQIVND in the germline V gene (reference sequence). CDR3 protein: CASKGGTSGNTQYF. The DNA of the CDR3 is TGTGCCAGTAAGGGTGGGACTAGCGGGAATACGCAGTATTTT.

The chain is built from TRBV7-2 and TRBJ1-4; TRBD1 matches 10 bases. Germline V gene sequence: CDR1 SGHTA, CDR2 FQGNSA. The CDR3 extends over 14 amino acids. V lost 1 base to trimming and J lost 10 bases; unmatched junction nucleotides: 3. The CDR3 nucleotides read TGTGCCAGCAGCTTAGAGGGACAGGGGCGAAAACTGTTTTTT. Its translation is CASSLEGQGRKLFF.

Many counts were recorded for this clonotype. The genes are TRBV3-1 and TRBJ1-1; D uncertain. The V end lost 4 bases, the J end lost 10 bases, and 10 bases lay between the germline ends. The germline CDR1 and CDR2 sequences are LGHDT and YNNKEL (reference sequence). This CDR3 has 11 residues. In nucleotides, the CDR3 is TGTGCCAGCAGCCTCCGGGGTGGAGCTTTCTTT. Translated, it gives CASSLRGGAFF.

V and J are TRBV12-3 or TRBV12-4 and TRBJ2-1; D remains ambiguous. V was shortened by 7 bases and J by 10 bases, with 17 bases between the two germline ends. The CDR3 is 13 amino acids. The CDR3: CASTPIVVGEQFF. The CDR3 DNA reads TGTGCCAGCACCCCGATTGTAGTGGGGGAGCAGTTCTTC.

This clonotype was counted many times. In DNA, the CDR3 is TGCAGTGGCCTCCTCGCCGTAAACAATGAGCAGTTCTTC. It encodes CSGLLAVNNEQFF. V gene TRBV20-1 combines with J gene TRBJ2-1; D ambiguous. V shed 7 bases and J shed 5 bases, with 15 bases lying between them. Germline lookup yields CDR1 DFQATT and CDR2 SNEGSKA (reference sequence). There are 13 residues in the CDR3.

CDR3 nucleotide sequence: TGTGCCAGCTCACCAAATGGGAGGGCTGGCACTAATGAAAAACTGTTTTTT. Its translation: CASSPNGRAGTNEKLFF. The genes are TRBV18 and TRBJ1-4, with D unclear. The germline V and J ends were trimmed by 2 bases and 2 bases, with 15 bases remaining between them. The germline CDR1 and CDR2 sequences are KGHSH and LQKENI. The CDR3 sequence is 17 residues long.

V usage is TRBV3-1 and J usage is TRBJ1-6, with TRBD1 as a possible D gene (5 bases). With 2 bases removed from V and 9 bases from J, the gap between germline ends came to 26 bases. Germline assignment: CDR1 LGHDT and CDR2 YNNKEL (reference sequence). The CDR3 consists of 19 residues. The CDR3 sequence is CASSQQSLMQGGTGSPLHF. DNA for the CDR3: TGTGCCAGCAGCCAACAGTCCTTAATGCAGGGAGGAACGGGTTCACCCCTCCACTTT.

The chain has TRBV30 and TRBJ1-6; D gene unclear. V dropped 4 bases and J dropped 0 bases, with 7 bases sitting between them. Germline values: CDR1 GTSNPN, CDR2 SVGIG (reference sequence). The CDR3 is 14 amino acids. CDR3 loop: CAWTGSSYNSPLHF. The CDR3 DNA reads TGTGCCTGGACAGGCAGCTCCTATAATTCACCCCTCCACTTT.

In this sample, this clonotype turned up many times. The CDR3 protein is CASAAEGGWNQPQHF. CDR3 bases: TGTGCCAGCGCCGCTGAGGGGGGATGGAATCAGCCCCAGCATTTT. The chain joins TRBV7-9 to TRBJ1-5, with a tentative D call TRBD1 (6 bases). The germline V gene has CDR1 SEHNR and CDR2 FQNEAQ (reference sequence). CDR3 length equals 15 residues. Trimming cost V 8 bases and J 4 bases, with 18 bases left between them.

This clonotype was recorded many times. The V gene is TRBV2, the J gene TRBJ2-5; tentative D call: TRBD1 (5 bases). This CDR3 contains 14 residues. Germline V lookup: CDR1 SNHLY, CDR2 FYNNEI. Trimming stripped 8 bases from V and 4 bases from J, with 17 bases between. The CDR3: CASSSFSRVETQYF. The CDR3 bases are TGTGCCAGCTCAAGTTTTAGCAGGGTAGAGACCCAGTACTTC.

This rearrangement joins TRBV18 to TRBJ2-7, with TRBD1 identical over 9 bases. The CDR3 loop spans 14 amino acids. CDR1 KGHSH and CDR2 LQKENI come from the germline V gene. With V trimmed by 5 bases and J by 2 bases, 4 bases remained unmatched. The DNA of the CDR3 is TGTGCCAGCTCAGCCGGGACAGGGCCCTACGAGCAGTACTTC. It translates to CASSAGTGPYEQYF.

The chain couples TRBV7-8 to TRBJ2-2; 14 positions agree with TRBD2. The length of the CDR3 is 20 residues. With 5 bases clipped from V and 7 bases from J, the junction kept 18 bases outside the gene matches. Germline V CDR1 and CDR2: SGHVS, FQNEAQ. CDR3 sequence (DNA): TGTGCCAGCAGCGGGACAGGGCCCGGGACTAGCGGGAGCTCTGTCGGGGAGCTGTTTTTT. Amino acid sequence: CASSGTGPGTSGSSVGELFF. Using reference TRBV7-8 and TRBJ2-2 for the parts outside the CDR3, the full variable domain is GAGVSQSPRYKVAKRGQDVALRCDPISGHVSLFWYQQALGQGPEFLTYFQNEAQLDKSGLPSDRFFAERPEGSVSTLKIQRTQQEDSAVYLCASSGTGPGTSGSSVGELFFGEGSRLTVL.

The chain couples TRBV13 to TRBJ2-3; 14 bases fit TRBD2. CDR3 length: 17 amino acids. Germline assignment: CDR1 PRHDT and CDR2 FYEKMQ (reference sequence). Trimming at V came to 5 bases and at J to 0 bases, leaving 4 bases not matched to a gene. The CDR3 protein is CASSLRTSGRSTDTQYF. CDR3 DNA: TGTGCCAGCAGCCTCCGGACTAGCGGGAGGAGCACAGATACGCAGTATTTT.

This clonotype was recorded many times. This chain uses TRBV7-9 with TRBJ1-3, with 7 nucleotides matching TRBD1. The CDR3 has 12 residues. Germline V gene data show CDR1 as SEHNR and CDR2 as FQNEAQ (reference sequence). The J segment lost 16 bases and the V segment lost 1 base, leaving 7 bases of the junction unmatched. The CDR3 nucleotides are TGTGCCAGCAGCTTAGTTTCCGGGACAGCCTATTTT. Its translation is CASSLVSGTAYF.

J is TRBJ1-4 and V is TRBV7-2, with TRBD1 identical over 8 bases. Germline V gene data show CDR1 as SGHTA and CDR2 as FQGNSA. The CDR3 totals 14 residues. V was pared by 5 bases and J by 11 bases, with 10 bases of the junction left unmatched. CDR3 loop: CASSTGQGVAKLFF. In nucleotides, the CDR3 is TGTGCCAGCAGCACAGGACAGGGAGTGGCGAAACTGTTTTTT.

Remarks on this clonotype: With a much larger clone just one base away, this may be a read error. V usage is TRBV7-8 and J usage is TRBJ1-5; 7 bases agree with TRBD1. Trimming cost V 0 bases and J 8 bases; bases outside gene matches: 13. The germline V gene encodes CDR1 SGHVS and CDR2 FQNEAQ. This CDR3 contains 17 residues. The chain's CDR3 is CASSLARDSRRGEPQHF. The CDR3 DNA sequence: TGTGCCAGCAGCTTAGCGAGGGACAGTCGTAGAGGGGAGCCCCAGCATTTT.